One and the same sample provided the 32 T cell receptor beta chains below, sequenced in a study of blood T cell repertoires in COVID-19. Only in-frame clones appear in the TCRdb table, and some are missing; sequencing was by immunoSEQ multiplex PCR. The sample holds 150,000 to 180,000 clones, about 90% seen once. Sample: peripheral blood. All receptors derive from a man aged 45 to 65 with acute or convalescent COVID-19.

The chain couples TRBV28 to TRBJ2-4; 8 positions agree with TRBD1. Germline CDR1 is MDHEN and CDR2 is SYDVKM. The CDR3 length is 14 residues. V lost 6 bases and J lost 2; bases outside the gene matches: 3. CDR3 loop: CASRRQGSKNIQYF. DNA for the CDR3: TGTGCCAGCAGACGACAGGGGTCCAAAAACATTCAGTACTTC.

The rearrangement links TRBV20-1 to TRBJ2-7, with D tentatively TRBD1 (6 bases). Germline CDR1 and CDR2: DFQATT and SNEGSKA (reference sequence). The V and J ends lost 3 bases and 1 base respectively, with 10 bases between them. CDR3 size: 13 residues. The CDR3 loop reads CSASSGESYEQYV. CDR3 nucleotides: TGCAGTGCTAGTTCAGGGGAATCCTACGAGCAGTACGTC.

V is TRBV6-5 and J is TRBJ2-5; 9 bases align to TRBD2. The CDR3 length is 14 residues. Germline CDR1 is MNHEY and CDR2 is SVGAGI. Germline trimming cut 7 bases from V and 4 bases from J; bases unmatched to any gene: 7. The CDR3 region is CASIGGGAGETQYF. The CDR3 coding sequence is TGTGCCAGCATCGGCGGGGGGGCCGGAGAGACCCAGTACTTC.

For the CDR3, the DNA is TGTGCCGGATACAGGGGGCGCGGTTTCCTGGGAAACACCATATATTTT. This gives the protein CAGYRGRGFLGNTIYF. The chain uses TRBV28 and TRBJ1-3, with 9 nucleotides matching TRBD1. Germline V gene data show CDR1 as MDHEN and CDR2 as SYDVKM. V shed 11 bases, J shed 4 bases, and the junction held 15 bases outside the gene matches. This CDR3 spans 16 amino acids.

This chain connects TRBV19 to TRBJ2-1, with TRBD2 identical over 11 bases. After removal of 3 bases from V and 10 bases from J, the junction contained 5 bases not matched to a gene. This CDR3 has 14 amino acids. Germline assignment: CDR1 LNHDA and CDR2 SQIVND (reference sequence). As DNA, the CDR3 is TGTGCCAGTAGTATTGGGCTAGCGGGAGGAGAGCAGTTCTTC. Its protein product is CASSIGLAGGEQFF.

The rearrangement links TRBV12-3 or TRBV12-4 to TRBJ1-6, with a weak D call TRBD1 (5 bases). This CDR3 contains 13 residues. The ends were cut back, 6 bases at V and 7 bases at J, with 10 bases in the middle. CDR3 nucleotides: TGTGCCAGCAGCCCCAGGGCGAATTCACCCCTCCACTTT. Translation: CASSPRANSPLHF.

This chain uses TRBV10-2 with TRBJ2-1; 8 nucleotides line up with TRBD2. The CDR3 is made up of 14 amino acids. With V trimmed by 8 bases and J by 9 bases, 12 bases remained unmatched. The V gene's germline CDR1 is WSHSY and CDR2 SAAADI. CDR3 loop: CASEVGGARVEQFF. DNA of the CDR3: TGCGCCAGCGAGGTCGGGGGGGCTCGGGTTGAGCAGTTCTTC.

This rearrangement joins TRBV11-2 to TRBJ2-1, with D unresolved. Germline V lookup: CDR1 SGHAT, CDR2 FQNNGV. Trimming took 5 bases from V and 9 from J, leaving 8 bases between them. The CDR3 contains 11 residues. CDR3 coding DNA: TGTGCCAGCAGCCCTACGATTGAGCAGTTCTTC. This codes for CASSPTIEQFF.

The CDR3: CASSPLAGGTGELFF. DNA of the CDR3: TGTGCCAGCAGCCCACTAGCGGGAGGGACCGGGGAGCTGTTTTTT. The chain carries TRBV7-2 and TRBJ2-2; 13 nucleotides match TRBD2. Trimming at V came to 5 bases and at J to 5 bases, leaving 2 bases not matched to a gene. Looked up from germline, CDR1 is SGHTA and CDR2 is FQGNSA. The CDR3 has 15 residues.

The chain carries TRBV7-9 and TRBJ2-1; 7 bases map to TRBD2. The CDR3 length is 14 residues. J lost 10 bases, V lost 3 bases, and 9 bases had no gene match. Germline CDR1 and CDR2: SEHNR and FQNEAQ (reference sequence). The CDR3: CASSFWPSGKEQFF. The CDR3 DNA reads as TGTGCCAGCAGCTTTTGGCCTAGCGGTAAGGAGCAGTTCTTC.

The chain is built from TRBV7-8 and TRBJ1-5, with unresolved D. Germline V lookup: CDR1 SGHVS, CDR2 FQNEAQ. This CDR3 comprises 13 residues. V lost 1 base and J 4 bases, leaving 5 bases between the germline ends. The CDR3 reads CASSLGQNQPQHF. Written as DNA, the CDR3 is TGTGCCAGCAGCTTAGGGCAAAATCAGCCCCAGCATTTT.

The CDR3 DNA reads as TGTGCCACTGCGCGAGAGACAGGGGTGGCGAAGACCCAGTACTTC. Its protein product is CATARETGVAKTQYF. The rearrangement links TRBV28 to TRBJ2-5; 8 positions agree with TRBD1. CDR1 MDHEN and CDR2 SYDVKM come from the germline V gene. The CDR3 length is 15 residues. V lost 10 bases and J lost 6; bases outside the gene matches: 16.

V and J are TRBV4-3 and TRBJ2-6; 7 bases line up with TRBD1. The junction had 7 bases not matched to a gene; V was cut back by 1 base and J by 7 bases. The CDR3 spans 16 residues. In germline, CDR1 is LGHNA, CDR2 YSLEER. This CDR3 reads CASSQGQGFFANVLTF. CDR3 sequence (DNA): TGCGCCAGCAGCCAAGGACAGGGTTTTTTCGCCAACGTCCTGACTTTC.

The chain employs TRBV27 and TRBJ2-3, with TRBD2 matching 9 bases. The CDR3 spans 15 residues. CDR1 and CDR2 (germline): MNHEY, SMNVEV (reference sequence). The trim removed 6 bases at V and 7 bases at J, leaving 11 bases unmatched. CDR3 in amino acids: CASRVGTSGRNTQYF. Here the CDR3 DNA reads TGTGCCAGCAGAGTAGGTACTAGCGGGCGGAATACGCAGTATTTT.

The rearrangement uses TRBV4-1 and TRBJ1-2, with D tentatively TRBD1 (5 bases). The length of the CDR3 is 19 residues. Germline V gene lookup returns CDR1 MGHRA and CDR2 YSYEKL. V lost 0 bases, J lost 5 bases, and 25 bases lay in between. The chain's CDR3 is CASSQDQRQGSVAPYGYTF. The CDR3 bases are TGCGCCAGCAGCCAAGATCAAAGGCAGGGAAGCGTAGCTCCATATGGCTACACCTTC.

The rearrangement joins TRBV15 to TRBJ1-5; 10 bases map to TRBD1. In germline, CDR1 is LNHNV, CDR2 YYDKDF (reference sequence). Trimming cost V 5 bases and J 6 bases; bases outside gene matches: 7. The CDR3 is made up of 15 amino acids. CDR3 in DNA: TGTGCCACCAGCGGCCCGGGACAGGGGCTTCAGCCCCAGCATTTT. It yields the protein CATSGPGQGLQPQHF. The complete variable domain, with remaining parts taken from reference TRBV15 and TRBJ1-5, reads DAMVIQNPRYQVTQFGKPVTLSCSQTLNHNVMYWYQQKSSQAPKLLFHYYDKDFNNEADTPDNFQSRRPNTSFCFLDIRSPGLGDTAMYLCATSGPGQGLQPQHFGDGTRLSIL.

This chain links TRBV6-1 with TRBJ1-1, with D perhaps matching TRBD1 (5 bases). V was shortened by 6 bases and J by 0 bases, with 8 bases between the two germline ends. Germline V gene lookup returns CDR1 MNHNS and CDR2 SASEGT. The length of the CDR3 is 13 residues. In nucleotides, the CDR3 is TGTGCCAGCAGCCTGACAGTGAACACTGAAGCTTTCTTT. This translates into CASSLTVNTEAFF.

The chain carries TRBV6-5 and TRBJ1-1; 7 nucleotides align to TRBD1. This CDR3 is 14 amino acids long. Germline CDR1 reads MNHEY; CDR2 reads SVGAGI. V shed 7 bases, J shed 6 bases, and the junction held 11 bases outside the gene matches. The CDR3 loop reads CASTSTGILAEAFF. The CDR3, as DNA: TGTGCCAGCACCTCGACAGGGATTTTAGCTGAAGCTTTCTTT.

V is TRBV7-3 and J is TRBJ2-6; 11 nucleotides agree with TRBD1. This CDR3 spans 20 amino acids. V dropped 5 bases and J dropped 1; count of bases not matched to a gene: 13. Per the germline V gene, CDR1 is SGHTA and CDR2 is FQGTGA. This chain's CDR3 is CASSPRTGGWGPSGANVLTF. The CDR3 DNA sequence: TGTGCCAGCAGCCCCCGGACAGGGGGCTGGGGTCCGTCTGGGGCCAACGTCCTGACTTTC. The whole variable domain, filled in from reference TRBV7-3 and TRBJ2-6, reads GAGVSQTPSNKVTEKGKYVELRCDPISGHTALYWYRQSLGQGPEFLIYFQGTGAADDSGLPNDRFFAVRPEGSVSTLKIQRTERGDSAVYLCASSPRTGGWGPSGANVLTFGAGSRLTVL.

This chain connects TRBV27 to TRBJ1-1; 7 nucleotides line up with TRBD1. This CDR3 comprises 14 residues. The J segment lost 3 bases and the V segment lost 1 base, leaving 2 bases of the junction unmatched. CDR1 and CDR2 (germline): MNHEY, SMNVEV (reference sequence). Written as DNA, the CDR3 is TGTGCCAGCAGTTTATGGCAGGGGGACACTGAAGCTTTCTTT. The encoded protein is CASSLWQGDTEAFF.

The V and J genes are TRBV11-2 and TRBJ1-2; D might be TRBD1 (5 bases). The V end was cut by 2 bases, the J end by 1 base, with 20 bases between. Looked up from germline, CDR1 is SGHAT and CDR2 is FQNNGV. This CDR3 is built from 18 residues. CDR3 in amino acids: CASSLWVRTKGDNYGYTF. CDR3 coding DNA: TGTGCCAGCAGCTTATGGGTCCGGACAAAAGGCGATAACTATGGCTACACCTTC.

The chain combines TRBV28 with TRBJ1-5; 7 bases are shared with TRBD1. V shed 4 bases and J 3 bases; nucleotides not matched to a gene: 6. Germline CDR1 and CDR2: MDHEN and SYDVKM. The length of the CDR3 is 15 residues. CDR3 bases: TGTGCCAGCAGTTGGGGGGACAGATACAATCAGCCCCAGCATTTT. This codes for CASSWGDRYNQPQHF.

The gene calls are TRBV18 and TRBJ2-7; 8 bases line up with TRBD1. The CDR3 contains 14 residues. The V gene's germline CDR1 is KGHSH and CDR2 LQKENI. V gave up 3 bases and J gave up 2 bases; unmatched junction bases: 3. Here the CDR3 reads CASSPDRAPYEQYF. The DNA for the CDR3 is TGTGCCAGCTCACCGGACAGGGCCCCCTACGAGCAGTACTTC.

The rearrangement joins TRBV7-9 to TRBJ2-7; TRBD2 matches 9 bases. This CDR3 contains 13 residues. Trimming removed 5 bases from V and 10 bases from J; junction bases left unmatched: 9. The germline V gene has CDR1 SEHNR and CDR2 FQNEAQ (reference sequence). The CDR3 DNA reads as TGTGCCAGCAGCCCCACTAGCGGGTACTCCCAGTACTTC. Its translation is CASSPTSGYSQYF. The complete variable domain, with remaining parts taken from reference TRBV7-9 and TRBJ2-7, reads DTGVSQNPRHKITKRGQNVTFRCDPISEHNRLYWYRQTLGQGPEFLTYFQNEAQLEKSRLLSDRFSAERPKGSFSTLEIQRTEQGDSAMYLCASSPTSGYSQYFGPGTRLTVT.

Only one count was recorded for this clone. V and J are TRBV24-1 and TRBJ2-5; 7 bases are a match to TRBD1. This CDR3 is 14 amino acids long. CDR1 and CDR2 (germline): KGHDR, SFDVKD. Unmatched junction bases numbered 4, after V lost 4 bases and J lost 3 bases. The CDR3 region is CATSEVTGEETQYF. CDR3 DNA sequence: TGTGCCACCAGTGAGGTTACAGGGGAAGAGACCCAGTACTTC.

This chain joins TRBV24-1 and TRBJ2-1; D is perhaps TRBD2 (5 bases). With 9 bases removed from V and 0 bases from J, the gap between germline ends came to 23 bases. This CDR3 has 18 amino acids. In germline, CDR1 is KGHDR, CDR2 SFDVKD. The CDR3, as DNA: TGTGCCACCCGATCACTCGTACTAGATCCCTACTCCTACAATGAGCAGTTCTTC. This encodes CATRSLVLDPYSYNEQFF.

The rearrangement joins TRBV5-1 to TRBJ2-2; D perhaps matches TRBD2 (6 bases). CDR3 size: 15 residues. CDR1 is SGHRS and CDR2 is YFSETQ in the germline V gene. V was clipped by 3 bases and J by 4 bases, with 13 bases between them. CDR3 DNA sequence: TGCGCCAGCAGCTGGCGGGGCGCGTTCACCGGGGAGCTGTTTTTT. This encodes CASSWRGAFTGELFF.

The chain is built from TRBV7-8 and TRBJ2-4; TRBD2 matches at 8 bases. The CDR3 extends over 16 amino acids. Trimming at V came to 1 base and at J to 0 bases, leaving 2 bases not matched to a gene. Germline assignment: CDR1 SGHVS and CDR2 FQNEAQ. CDR3 region: CASSLELAGAKNIQYF. CDR3 bases: TGTGCCAGCAGCTTAGAGCTAGCGGGAGCCAAAAACATTCAGTACTTC.

This rearrangement joins TRBV24-1 to TRBJ1-5; D is undetermined. There are 15 residues in the CDR3. Trimming stripped 2 bases from V and 6 bases from J, with 13 bases between. Germline assignment: CDR1 KGHDR and CDR2 SFDVKD. CDR3 coding DNA: TGTGCCACCAGTGATTCCCGGACCACTAGTCAGCCCCAGCATTTT. Translating it yields CATSDSRTTSQPQHF.

The V gene is TRBV19, the J gene TRBJ2-1; 7 bases line up with TRBD1. Trimming removed 10 bases from V and 4 bases from J; junction bases left unmatched: 4. The CDR3 totals 12 residues. CDR1 is LNHDA, CDR2 SQIVND, per germline (reference sequence). CDR3: CATKGQYNEQFF. Written as DNA, the CDR3 is TGTGCCACCAAGGGACAGTACAATGAGCAGTTCTTC.

CDR3 in DNA: TGTGCCAGCAGCTATCAGGCAGATACGCAGTATTTT. Protein sequence: CASSYQADTQYF. The chain carries TRBV7-9 and TRBJ2-3; D gene ambiguous. The CDR3 consists of 12 residues. The V gene's germline CDR1 is SEHNR and CDR2 FQNEAQ (reference sequence). Deletions cut 4 bases from V and 4 bases from J, with 6 bases between. Based on the CDR3 plus reference TRBV7-9 and TRBJ2-3, the full variable domain is DTGVSQNPRHKITKRGQNVTFRCDPISEHNRLYWYRQTLGQGPEFLTYFQNEAQLEKSRLLSDRFSAERPKGSFSTLEIQRTEQGDSAMYLCASSYQADTQYFGPGTRLTVL.

This clone turned up a few times. This chain connects TRBV19 to TRBJ1-5; D might be TRBD1 (5 bases). The CDR3 is 18 residues long. The germline CDR1 and CDR2 sequences are LNHDA and SQIVND (reference sequence). V shed 0 bases and J shed 3 bases, with 18 bases lying between them. The CDR3 region has the DNA TGTGCCAGTAGTATAGATCCCTCGCGGGGGAGCAACAATCAGCCCCAGCATTTT. Its protein is CASSIDPSRGSNNQPQHF.